Below are 6 T cell receptor beta chains sequenced from a single sample in a study of regulatory T cells in long-lasting Graves disease. The time point is: persistent/refractory GD, antithyroid drugs over 5 years with positive TRAb. From RNA extracted from PBMCs, the TCR library was made. Relying on iRepertoire HTBI primers and Arm-PCR of CDR3 regions, the team built TCR beta libraries. TCRdb re-called the multiplex PCR reads through MiXCR, storing one row per CDR3 protein. The table includes approximately 400,000 distinct CDR3 sequences, approximately 25% detected once. The sample consisted of peripheral blood mononuclear cells (PBMCs), taken when the disease was refractory, from a patient treated with antithyroid drugs. These receptors were obtained from a woman between 40 and 50 years old with Graves disease.

This clonotype was recorded a few times. The chain joins TRBV2 to TRBJ2-3; D not resolved. The CDR3 runs 17 residues. The V end lost 0 bases, the J end lost 5 bases, and 18 bases lay between the germline ends. Germline V gene sequence: CDR1 SNHLY, CDR2 FYNNEI. The CDR3 DNA sequence: TGTGCCAGCAGTGAAGCGGGGTCGGAGCATTTGGTAGATACGCAGTATTTT. It encodes CASSEAGSEHLVDTQYF.

This clonotype came up many times. The chain recombines TRBV12-3 or TRBV12-4 with TRBJ1-5, with D unclear. The CDR3 has 13 residues. The V end was cut by 2 bases, the J end by 7 bases, with 9 bases between. CDR3 bases: TGTGCCAGCAGTTTACCAGCCAGGCAGCCCCAGCATTTT. Protein: CASSLPARQPQHF.

This clonotype was detected many times. The chain uses TRBV12-3 or TRBV12-4 and TRBJ1-1; D unresolved. CDR3 size: 14 residues. Trimming pared 3 bases from V and 1 base from J, leaving 9 bases between. CDR3 residues: CASSFGGKNTEAFF. The CDR3 bases are TGTGCCAGCAGTTTCGGCGGAAAGAACACTGAAGCTTTCTTT.

The genes are TRBV11-1 and TRBJ2-5; maybe TRBD2 (6 bases). V was trimmed by 1 base and J by 13 bases, leaving 16 bases between them. This CDR3 is built from 13 residues. The germline CDR1 and CDR2 sequences are SGHAT and FQDESV (reference sequence). The CDR3 spells CASSLGRAVPRYF. Written as DNA, the CDR3 is TGTGCCAGCAGCTTAGGGAGGGCGGTGCCTCGGTACTTC.

V and J are TRBV6-1 and TRBJ1-5; D call uncertain. In germline, CDR1 is MNHNS, CDR2 SASEGT. V was pared by 10 bases and J by 4 bases, with 17 bases between. This CDR3 is built from 14 residues. CDR3 in DNA: TGTGCCACCACGGAGGGAATTGGGAATCAGCCCCAGCATTTT. Its translation: CATTEGIGNQPQHF.

This clonotype was recorded at least ten times. The chain employs TRBV11-2 and TRBJ2-2; no clear D. Germline V gene lookup returns CDR1 SGHAT and CDR2 FQNNGV. This CDR3 has 14 residues. The V and J ends lost 1 base and 7 bases respectively, with 10 bases between them. This CDR3 reads CASSLVNTGGELFF. As DNA, the CDR3 is TGTGCCAGCAGCTTAGTGAACACGGGCGGGGAGCTGTTTTTT.